Shown below are 4 T cell receptor beta chains from a single sample sequenced in a study of blood T cell repertoires in COVID-19. The data were produced by immunoSEQ multiplex PCR, yet TCRdb's version contains in-frame clones alone and is incomplete. The table lists 25,000 to 30,000 clones, 55% to 75% of them singletons. Sample: peripheral blood. These receptors were obtained from a boy younger than 10 with active or convalescent COVID-19.

V and J are TRBV6-5 and TRBJ1-2; TRBD1 agrees at 7 bases. There are 15 residues in the CDR3. CDR1 and CDR2 (germline): MNHEY, SVGAGI. V lost 5 bases to trimming and J lost 5 bases; unmatched junction nucleotides: 11. The chain's CDR3 is CASSRDRAFDYGYTF. CDR3 nucleotides: TGTGCCAGCAGTCGTGACAGGGCCTTTGATTATGGCTACACCTTC.

The gene calls are TRBV19 and TRBJ2-7; 10 bases agree with TRBD2. Germline V gives CDR1 LNHDA, CDR2 SQIVND (reference sequence). V dropped 4 bases and J dropped 1; count of bases not matched to a gene: 4. The CDR3 consists of 15 residues. The CDR3 sequence: CASSTRTSGSYEQYF. The CDR3 DNA reads TGTGCCAGTAGTACGAGGACTAGCGGTTCCTACGAGCAGTACTTC. The complete variable domain, with remaining parts taken from reference TRBV19 and TRBJ2-7, reads DGGITQSPKYLFRKEGQNVTLSCEQNLNHDAMYWYRQDPGQGLRLIYYSQIVNDFQKGDIAEGYSVSREKKESFPLTVTSAQKNPTAFYLCASSTRTSGSYEQYFGPGTRLTVT.

The chain carries TRBV18 and TRBJ2-1; 8 bases map to TRBD1. This CDR3 comprises 14 residues. The J segment lost 6 bases and the V segment lost 2 bases, leaving 3 bases of the junction unmatched. The germline V gene has CDR1 KGHSH and CDR2 LQKENI. CDR3 loop: CASSPGTGGNEQFF. In DNA, the CDR3 is TGTGCCAGCTCACCAGGAACAGGGGGCAATGAGCAGTTCTTC.

V is TRBV15 and J is TRBJ2-7, with D perhaps TRBD2 (6 bases). The CDR3 is 13 amino acids. The germline V gene has CDR1 LNHNV and CDR2 YYDKDF (reference sequence). V was pared by 3 bases and J by 6 bases, with 12 bases between. For the CDR3, the DNA is TGTGCCACCAGCAGTCTTCAGGGAGGCGAGCAGTACGTC. It is translated as CATSSLQGGEQYV.